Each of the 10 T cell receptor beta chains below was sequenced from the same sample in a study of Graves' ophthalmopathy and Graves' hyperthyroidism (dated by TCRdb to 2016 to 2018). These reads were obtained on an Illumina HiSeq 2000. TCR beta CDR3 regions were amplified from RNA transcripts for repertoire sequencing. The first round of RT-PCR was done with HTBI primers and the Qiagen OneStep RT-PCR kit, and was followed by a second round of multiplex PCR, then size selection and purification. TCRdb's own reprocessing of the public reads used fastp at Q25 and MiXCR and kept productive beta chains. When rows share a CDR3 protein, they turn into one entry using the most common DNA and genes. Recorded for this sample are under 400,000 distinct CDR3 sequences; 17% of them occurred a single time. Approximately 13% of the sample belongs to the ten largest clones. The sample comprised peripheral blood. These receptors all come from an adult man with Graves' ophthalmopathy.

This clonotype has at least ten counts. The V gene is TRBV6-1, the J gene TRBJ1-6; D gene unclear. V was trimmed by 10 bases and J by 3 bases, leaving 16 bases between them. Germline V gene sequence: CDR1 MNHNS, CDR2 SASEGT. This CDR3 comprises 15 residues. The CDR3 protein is CATRAALDYNSPLHF. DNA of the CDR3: TGTGCCACCCGCGCGGCCCTGGACTATAATTCACCCCTCCACTTT.

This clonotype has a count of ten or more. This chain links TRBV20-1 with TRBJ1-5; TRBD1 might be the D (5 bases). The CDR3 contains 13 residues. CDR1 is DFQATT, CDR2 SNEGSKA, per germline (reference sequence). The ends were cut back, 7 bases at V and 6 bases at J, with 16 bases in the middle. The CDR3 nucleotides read TGCAGTGTATTTCGGGGGACGGGTCAGCCCCAGCATTTT. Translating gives CSVFRGTGQPQHF.

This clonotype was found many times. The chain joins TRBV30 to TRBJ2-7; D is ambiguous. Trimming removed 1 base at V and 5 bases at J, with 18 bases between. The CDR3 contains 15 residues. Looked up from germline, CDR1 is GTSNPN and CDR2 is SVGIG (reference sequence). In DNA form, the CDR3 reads TGTGCCTGGAGTGGTCCTTCAACAGTGCATAACGAGCAGTACTTC. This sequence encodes CAWSGPSTVHNEQYF.

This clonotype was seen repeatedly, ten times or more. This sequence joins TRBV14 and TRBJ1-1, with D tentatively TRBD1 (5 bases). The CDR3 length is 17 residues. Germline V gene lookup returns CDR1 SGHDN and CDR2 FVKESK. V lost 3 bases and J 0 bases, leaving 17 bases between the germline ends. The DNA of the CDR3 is TGTGCCAGCAGCCAGGGTGACAGTCAGATTATGAACACTGAAGCTTTCTTT. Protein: CASSQGDSQIMNTEAFF.

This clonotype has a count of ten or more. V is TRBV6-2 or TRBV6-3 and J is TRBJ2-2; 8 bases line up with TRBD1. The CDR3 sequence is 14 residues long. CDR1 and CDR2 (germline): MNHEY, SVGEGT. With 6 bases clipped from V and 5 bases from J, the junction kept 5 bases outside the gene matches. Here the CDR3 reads CASRSDRVTGELFF. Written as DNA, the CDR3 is TGTGCCAGCAGATCGGACAGGGTGACCGGGGAGCTGTTTTTT.

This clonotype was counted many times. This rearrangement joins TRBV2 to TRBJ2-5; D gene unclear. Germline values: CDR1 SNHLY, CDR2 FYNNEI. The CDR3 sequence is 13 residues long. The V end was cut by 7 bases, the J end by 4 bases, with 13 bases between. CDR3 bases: TGTGCCAGCACAATAGTGGACGGAGAGACCCAGTACTTC. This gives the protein CASTIVDGETQYF.

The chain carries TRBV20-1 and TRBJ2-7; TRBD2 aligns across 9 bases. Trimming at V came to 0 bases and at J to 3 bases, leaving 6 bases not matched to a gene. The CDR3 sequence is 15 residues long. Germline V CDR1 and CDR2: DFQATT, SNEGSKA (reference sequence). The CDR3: CSARDWRTSVYEQYF. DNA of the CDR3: TGCAGTGCTAGAGATTGGAGGACTAGCGTCTACGAGCAGTACTTC.

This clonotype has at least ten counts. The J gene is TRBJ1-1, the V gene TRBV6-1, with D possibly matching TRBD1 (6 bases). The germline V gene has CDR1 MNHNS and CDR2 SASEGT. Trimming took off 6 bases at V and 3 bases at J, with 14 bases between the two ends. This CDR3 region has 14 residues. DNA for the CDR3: TGTGCCAGCAGACCACAGGGTCCCCACACTGAAGCTTTCTTT. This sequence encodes CASRPQGPHTEAFF.

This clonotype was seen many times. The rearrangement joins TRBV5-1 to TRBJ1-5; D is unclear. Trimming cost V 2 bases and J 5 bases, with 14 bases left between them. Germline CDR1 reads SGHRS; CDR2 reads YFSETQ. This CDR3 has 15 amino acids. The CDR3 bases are TGCGCCAGCAGCTTCACTGACCCGACCGATCAGCCCCAGCATTTT. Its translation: CASSFTDPTDQPQHF.

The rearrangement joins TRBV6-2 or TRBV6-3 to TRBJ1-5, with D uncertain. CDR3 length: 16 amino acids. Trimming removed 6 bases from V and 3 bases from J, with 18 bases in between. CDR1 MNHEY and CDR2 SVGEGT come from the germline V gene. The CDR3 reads CASRASRRAINQPQHF. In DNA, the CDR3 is TGTGCCAGCAGAGCATCGCGTCGGGCTATCAATCAGCCCCAGCATTTT.